The following is a T cell receptor beta chain sequence with its context. This sample is part of a study of control samples from healthy donors and cancer patients. Assay: immunoSEQ multiplex PCR; the TCRdb copy retains only in-frame clones and omits some. The sample shows 20,000 to 30,000 clones, roughly 93% of them seen only once. CDR3 size: 13 residues. Trimming left V 8 bases short and J 3 bases short, with 13 bases between. From germline, CDR1 is SEHNR and CDR2 FQNEAQ (reference sequence). The chain recombines TRBV7-9 with TRBJ1-1; D gene uncertain. This TCR was sampled from a man aged 50-60 years with lung cancer. Sequencing was carried out using PBMCs. The CDR3 loop reads CASVERQDTEAFF. CDR3 nucleotides: TGTGCCAGCGTAGAGAGGCAAGACACTGAAGCTTTCTTT.